This T cell receptor (beta chain) was documented in a study of monozygotic twins with inflammatory bowel disease (dated by TCRdb to 2018 to 2020). Regarding the study in general: A total of approximately 30 monozygotic twin pairs were included in the full study, comprising nine German pairs (four IBD-concordant, five IBD-discordant) and 19 IBD-discordant Danish pairs. Each individual had, on average, about 151 000 unique TCRalpha sequences and 181 000 unique TCRbeta sequences available for analysis. Disease-associated traits were sought mainly through comparisons between IBD patients and their genetically identical healthy co-twins within discordant pairs.

Details on this clonotype: The antigen this receptor binds is unknown.

Library method: 5' RACE. For each TCR library, 3,000 to 4,000 ng of total RNA was used. For each sample, cDNA synthesis with SMARTScribe reverse transcriptase was split into eight separate reactions. Unique molecular identifiers containing a 6-nucleotide sample barcode were introduced through template switching during cDNA synthesis. Two nested PCRs of 16 and 9 cycles amplified the TCRalpha and TCRbeta cDNA, and bead purification followed each PCR. Before amplification, the cDNA was treated with uracil DNA-glycosylase and purified using the QIAquick PCR purification kit. The second PCR added Illumina TruSeq-compatible adapters along with sample-specific barcodes. TapeStation and Qubit were used to check library quality and concentration, and 5 to 6.5 ng of each library went into the pool. The pooled libraries were sequenced with 2 x 100 bp reads and custom sequencing primers on an Illumina HiSeq2500 single-index Rapid Run. The original pipeline was this. MiGEC version 1.2.6 was used for UMI-based consensus assembly to correct PCR and sequencing errors. MiXCR version 2.1.1 was used for V(D)J alignment, clonotype assembly and CDR3 extraction. Gene usage, clonotype sharing and MAIT/NKT TCR abundance were normalised by analysing the top 1000, 10 000 and 20 000 clonotypes per sample. Diversity was computed as the inverse Simpson index with the vegan R package after downsampling to 27 000 UMIs. Paired Mann-Whitney U tests were applied to discordant twin pairs, with Benjamini-Hochberg correction for multiple testing. Following TCRdb reprocessing, every CDR3 protein sequence forms one entry, and DNA is not provided. The V and J calls follow TCRdb's processing rather than the paper's. This specimen's table enumerates hundreds of thousands of distinct CDR3 sequences. The ten biggest clones cover 5.5% to 6.5% of the sample.

From each donor, an approximately 2.5 ml peripheral blood sample was collected into PAXgene tubes and stored at -80 degrees C. Without any T cell sorting, total RNA was extracted from whole blood using the PAXgene blood miRNA kit on an automated QIAcube. Peripheral blood from monozygotic twin pairs, either concordant or discordant for inflammatory bowel disease, underwent deep TCRalpha and TCRbeta repertoire profiling that used unique molecular barcoding. Smoking habits were recorded for all twin pairs, with individuals classified as current, former or never smokers. Results the study describes overall, beyond this receptor: Repertoire similarity did not differ between concordant and discordant twins, possibly due to limited statistical power. Compared with healthy twins, IBD patients had fewer clonotypes in common with other individuals, a difference most pronounced in patients showing signs of disease activity. The analysis was unable to tell different T cell subtypes apart. TCRbeta repertoire diversity, by inverse Simpson index, was decreased in IBD patients compared with their healthy co-twins. Because patients were on differing immunosuppressive treatments, the repertoires may have picked up extra background noise and inter-individual variability. The results gave no support for a single strong signal or clonotype linked to IBD.

CDR1 and CDR2, looked up from the germline V gene, are ENHRY and SYGVKD. The CDR3 runs 15 amino acids, cysteine and phenylalanine included. DNA was not recorded. This receptor was identified in a human donor with ulcerative colitis or Crohn's disease, or a healthy co-twin of an affected twin (not recorded which). The V and J segments used are TRBV10-3 and TRBJ2-7. Sequenced material: blood. The CDR3 region reads CAISDGDRGSYEQYF.